This TCR beta chain was sequenced in a study of shared clonotypes between healthy human individuals. Findings and caveats of the study: Researchers sampled blood only, noting tissue repertoires likely differ. The naive CD4 repertoires of a handful of donors were compared, and about 5% of clonotypes were shared. Larger estimated richness was generally recorded for naive subsets relative to memory subsets.

To note about this clone: Its matching antigen is unknown.

This CDR3 is 13 amino acids long. The ends were cut back, 6 bases at V and 5 bases at J, with 11 bases in the middle. The germline CDR1 and CDR2 sequences are MNHEY and SVGAGI. An even split of each subset's genomic DNA across several immunoSEQ plates was performed. Profiled with immunoSEQ multiplex PCR; TCRdb holds only in-frame clones, not every one. Of millions of clones in the sample, over 85% were seen once. It was CD45RO-negative cells, positively selected for CCR7, that made up naive CD8 cells, with terminally differentiated effector memory CD45RA+ cells excluded. The sequence was collected from a young man in good health. The rearrangement links TRBV6-5 to TRBJ1-5; D is perhaps TRBD1 (6 bases). Material for sequencing was naive CD8+ T cells sorted from blood. The CDR3 reads CASRRDTYQPQHF. CDR3 coding DNA: TGTGCCAGCAGGAGGGACACTTATCAGCCCCAGCATTTT.